This T cell receptor beta chain was recovered during a study of T cell responses to AZD1222 COVID-19 vaccine. Study-wide context: Both about-4-week and about-12-week second-dose recipients were combined.

The V end lost 6 bases, the J end lost 0 bases, and 15 bases lay between the germline ends. CDR1 and CDR2 (germline): MDHEN, SYDVKM. This CDR3 region has 15 residues. This table comes from immunoSEQ multiplex PCR, and its TCRdb copy is limited to in-frame clones, with some not included. There are 130,000 or so clones in the sample; 86% occur only once, and roughly an eighth lies in the top ten. This clone was recorded only once. Its cognate antigen is unknown. Study-level results: The repertoires were collected only after the peak T cell response.

The chain employs TRBV28 and TRBJ2-7; D uncertain. Sequenced here: peripheral blood, sampled on day 0 of AZD1222 vaccination. The receptor comes from an adult in good health. CDR3 bases: TGTGCCAGCAGCCCCTCCGGGCTGAGCTCCTACGAGCAGTACTTC. It translates to CASSPSGLSSYEQYF.